What follows is one T cell receptor beta chain and its context. This sample stems from a study of blood T cell repertoires in COVID-19. The J segment lost 6 bases and the V segment lost 4 bases, leaving 4 bases of the junction unmatched. CDR3 length: 15 residues. Germline-derived CDR1 and CDR2 are MNHEY and SVGEGT. Sequenced by immunoSEQ multiplex PCR; TCRdb stores in-frame clones only, minus some. This table has about 180,000 clones, roughly 80% appearing once. Sequencing used PBMCs or T cells enriched from blood (not recorded which). This clonotype originated in a woman between 50 and 59 years old who had recovered from COVID-19. The chain combines TRBV6-2 or TRBV6-3 with TRBJ2-3; 13 nucleotides agree with TRBD2. The CDR3 nucleotides are TGTGCCAGCAGTTTAGGACTAGCGGGAGTGGATACGCAGTATTTT. This codes for CASSLGLAGVDTQYF.